This T cell receptor (beta chain) was documented in a study of T cells in Graves' hyperthyroidism and ophthalmopathy. It was considered stable Graves' hyperthyroidism when ophthalmopathy did not progress within 18 months. PBMCs were collected from an approximately 9 ml volume of fresh peripheral blood. Amplification targeted TCR beta CDR3 regions from RNA transcripts. TCR CDR3 regions were first amplified by RT-PCR with HTBI primers. From the multiplex PCR reads, TCRdb called clonotypes with MiXCR, one entry per CDR3 protein. Of around 480,000 distinct CDR3 sequences listed, roughly an eighth are singletons. The CDR3 sequence is 15 residues long. Germline CDR1 MNHNS, CDR2 SASEGT. The V gene lost 0 bases and the J gene lost 0 bases, with 9 bases spanning the gap. Turning to this clonotype: Its antigen remains unidentified.

Overall study findings and caveats: By a 13 V-J model, ophthalmopathy was set apart from stable hyperthyroidism. Most thyroid clonotypes that were expanded above 0.001 also turned up in blood.

What was sequenced was blood. The sequence derives from a woman aged 18-29 years with Graves' hyperthyroidism. The chain couples TRBV6-1 to TRBJ2-7; D may be TRBD2 (7 bases). DNA for the CDR3: TGTGCCAGCAGTGAAGCGGGGGGGGCCTCCTACGAGCAGTACTTC. The encoded protein is CASSEAGGASYEQYF.